This TCR beta chain was retrieved from a study of memory CD4+ T cells and cytomegalovirus serostatus. Single viable CD3+CD4+CD8-CD45RO+ cells were sorted as the memory CD4+ T cells. Serostatus was set by detecting CMV pp150, pp28, p38, p52 IgG. General study points: Of approximately 150 reported CMV TCRbeta sequences, some 70 were found in memory CD4+ repertoires.

A remark on this clone: What it recognizes is unknown.

Using immunoSEQ multiplex PCR, the repertoire was profiled, and TCRdb retains in-frame clones only, with some absent. The table records roughly 60,000 clones, 80% to 85% of them present only once. Material: memory CD4+ T cells from blood. The source of this sequence is an adult in good health and CMV-seronegative.

For the CDR3, the DNA is TGTGCCACAATGGGCCTTCCCCTGGAGGAAAAACTGTTTTTT. Protein sequence: CATMGLPLEEKLFF. The chain carries TRBV6-1 and TRBJ1-4; D not resolved. Germline V gene sequence: CDR1 MNHNS, CDR2 SASEGT. The CDR3 loop spans 14 amino acids. The germline V and J ends were trimmed by 10 bases and 8 bases, with 20 bases remaining between them.